A selection of T cell receptor beta chains follows, all from one sample in a study of cytomegalovirus exposure and HLA in healthy donors. TCRdb keeps only in-frame clones here, not all; method: immunoSEQ multiplex PCR. The data hold about 160,000 clones, with about nine tenths observed a single time. The sample consisted of PBMCs. These TCRs come from a man between 18 and 35 years old in good health and CMV-seropositive. The CDR3 runs from the conserved cysteine through the conserved F or W. Each record gives: CDR3 protein, CDR3 DNA, V gene, clone size, J gene, D gene. The D gene is left open where the match is weak. For some rows the clone size is stated as once, few or many, or as a class when expanded; others skip it.

CASSPGHKETQYF	TGTGCCAGCTCACCAGGACATAAAGAGACCCAGTACTTC	TRBV18	-	TRBJ2-5	-
CASSSGLADKGEQFF	TGTGCCAGCAGCTCTGGACTAGCGGACAAGGGTGAGCAGTTCTTC	TRBV9	-	TRBJ2-1	TRBD2
CASSSLTSGIVNEQFF	TGTGCCAGCAGCTCCCTAACTAGCGGGATCGTCAATGAGCAGTTCTTC	TRBV7-9	-	TRBJ2-1	TRBD2
CASRGGLAGGVGANVLTF	TGTGCCAGCAGGGGCGGACTAGCGGGAGGGGTTGGGGCCAACGTCCTGACTTTC	TRBV5-4	-	TRBJ2-6	TRBD2
CASSQVTGLGYEQYF	TGCGCCAGCAGCCAAGTGACAGGGCTGGGCTACGAGCAGTACTTC	TRBV4-1	-	TRBJ2-7	TRBD1
CASMVQSNSYEKLFF	TGTGCCAGCATGGTACAGTCGAACTCATATGAAAAACTGTTTTTT	TRBV6-1	-	TRBJ1-4	-
CASNSASGRLRETQYF	TGTGCCAGCAACTCCGCTAGCGGGAGGCTGCGAGAGACCCAGTACTTC	TRBV28	-	TRBJ2-5	TRBD2
CASSQAITGGTGELFF	TGTGCCAGCAGCCAAGCTATTACCGGGGGCACCGGGGAGCTGTTTTTT	TRBV4-2	-	TRBJ2-2	-
CASSVGGSSGNTIYF	TGTGCCAGTAGTGTTGGAGGGAGCTCTGGAAACACCATATATTTT	TRBV19	-	TRBJ1-3	-
CASSVTGTGRVGELFF	TGTGCCAGCAGTGTCACCGGGACAGGGAGAGTTGGGGAGCTGTTTTTT	TRBV6-4	-	TRBJ2-2	TRBD1
CASSSGTYNEQFF	TGTGCCAGCAGCTCCGGGACCTACAATGAGCAGTTCTTC	TRBV5-4	-	TRBJ2-1	-
CASSGRNYGYTF	TGTGCCAGCAGCGGCAGAAACTATGGCTACACCTTC	TRBV7-8	-	TRBJ1-2	-
CASGLFGRASEF	TGTGCCAGCGGTCTCTTTGGGAGGGCATCCGAATTT	TRBV28	-	TRBJ1-1	-
CASSLVGRGEQYF	TGTGCCAGCAGCTTGGTGGGGCGGGGCGAGCAGTACTTC	TRBV5-6	-	TRBJ2-7	-
CASRPQGMHGNQPQHF	TGTGCCAGCAGACCTCAGGGGATGCATGGCAATCAGCCCCAGCATTTT	TRBV7-8	-	TRBJ1-5	-
CASSLKQGAFTDTQYF	TGTGCCAGCAGTTTAAAGCAGGGGGCTTTCACAGATACGCAGTATTTT	TRBV28	-	TRBJ2-3	TRBD1
CASSESNGEAFF	TGCGCCAGCAGTGAGTCGAACGGTGAAGCTTTCTTT	TRBV10-1	-	TRBJ1-1	-
CASSRSGSRLYNEQFF	TGTGCCAGCAGCCGATCAGGCTCACGGCTCTACAATGAGCAGTTCTTC	TRBV5-5	-	TRBJ2-1	-
CASSSWGLAGFTDTQYF	TGTGCCAGCAGCTCCTGGGGACTAGCGGGGTTCACAGATACGCAGTATTTT	TRBV13	-	TRBJ2-3	TRBD2
CASSDTGYAYEQYF	TGTGCCAGTAGTGACACAGGGTATGCCTACGAGCAGTACTTC	TRBV19	once	TRBJ2-7	-